The 22 T cell receptor beta chains below come from one sample, sequenced in a study of T cell responses to AZD1222 COVID-19 vaccine (dated by TCRdb to about 2021). The time point label corresponds to: baseline before first vaccination. Library creation used the immunoSEQ multiplex PCR assay. TCRdb retrieved this table from immuneACCESS and kept in-frame rearrangements only. Not all clones are present; in checked studies, unresolved V genes account for under half, and no reason is known for the remainder. This sample gives 100,000 to 150,000 clones in total; about 90% of them show up just once. The ten most abundant clones make up 5% to 6% of the sample. The sample was peripheral blood, taken on day 0 of AZD1222 vaccination. The receptors originated from an adult in good health.

The chain recombines TRBV6-2 or TRBV6-3 with TRBJ1-1, with D perhaps matching TRBD1 (5 bases). V shed 6 bases and J shed 4 bases, with 12 bases lying between them. The CDR3 has 13 amino acids. CDR1 MNHEY and CDR2 SVGEGT come from the germline V gene. The CDR3 region is CASSLLRATEAFF. The CDR3 nucleotides read TGTGCCAGCAGCCTACTCAGGGCCACTGAAGCTTTCTTT.

The genes are TRBV19 and TRBJ1-2; TRBD1 might be the D (5 bases). The CDR3 sequence is 14 residues long. The V end was cut by 9 bases, the J end by 4 bases, with 18 bases between. The germline gives CDR1 LNHDA, CDR2 SQIVND (reference sequence). The CDR3, as DNA: TGTGCCAGCGCCCCATGGGGGGTTGGCTATGGCTACACCTTC. Translation: CASAPWGVGYGYTF.

With respect to this clone: At one boundary the junction diverges from the germline segment, which might be a read error. This sequence joins TRBV30 and TRBJ1-1, with 7 bases lining up with TRBD1. Germline V gene lookup returns CDR1 GTSNPN and CDR2 SVGIG (reference sequence). This CDR3 is built from 8 residues. CDR3 amino acids: CAWEGQRF. The CDR3 nucleotides read TGTGCCTGGGAGGGACAGCGGTTT.

The chain has TRBV5-8 and TRBJ2-7; 8 bases line up with TRBD1. The trim removed 1 base at V and 7 bases at J, leaving 7 bases unmatched. CDR3 size: 14 residues. In germline, CDR1 is SGHTS, CDR2 YDEGEE. The CDR3 loop is CASSLLTGAGEQYF. CDR3 sequence (DNA): TGTGCCAGCAGCTTGCTGACAGGGGCGGGGGAGCAGTACTTC.

V usage is TRBV19 and J usage is TRBJ1-2; a possible D gene is TRBD1 (6 bases). CDR3 length equals 13 residues. Germline V gives CDR1 LNHDA, CDR2 SQIVND (reference sequence). V was clipped by 5 bases and J by 4 bases, with 11 bases between them. The CDR3 sequence is CASSPVGAYGYTF. The CDR3 DNA reads TGTGCCAGTAGTCCCGTGGGGGCCTATGGCTACACCTTC.

In this sample, this clone turned up once. The rearrangement uses TRBV9 and TRBJ2-2; possibly TRBD1 for D (6 bases). V was cut by 1 base and J by 3 bases, with 7 bases left in between. The CDR3 contains 14 residues. The germline CDR1 and CDR2 sequences are SGDLS and YYNGEE. The CDR3 loop reads CASSVPGDTGELFF. DNA for the CDR3: TGTGCCAGCAGCGTACCAGGGGACACCGGGGAGCTGTTTTTT.

The V gene is TRBV15, the J gene TRBJ2-1; the D gene is possibly TRBD1 (5 bases). This CDR3 has 14 residues. Germline loops: CDR1 LNHNV, CDR2 YYDKDF (reference sequence). V was shortened by 0 bases and J by 7 bases, with 10 bases between the two germline ends. The CDR3 spells CATSRDYQGNEQFF. The CDR3 DNA follows: TGTGCCACCAGCAGAGATTATCAGGGAAATGAGCAGTTCTTC.

The chain is built from TRBV7-9 and TRBJ1-1; 9 bases are shared with TRBD1. Germline loops: CDR1 SEHNR, CDR2 FQNEAQ (reference sequence). The junction had 5 bases not matched to a gene; V was cut back by 6 bases and J by 0 bases. The CDR3 has 15 amino acids. The chain's CDR3 is CASSPGQGMNTEAFF. The CDR3 coding sequence is TGTGCCAGCAGTCCTGGACAGGGGATGAACACTGAAGCTTTCTTT.

The chain links TRBV5-1 to TRBJ2-2, with unresolved D. The CDR3 has 15 residues. The V gene lost 2 bases and the J gene lost 0 bases, with 8 bases spanning the gap. Germline values: CDR1 SGHRS, CDR2 YFSETQ. This chain's CDR3 is CASSFWSTNTGELFF. DNA for the CDR3: TGCGCCAGCAGCTTCTGGTCCACGAACACCGGGGAGCTGTTTTTT.

This clone showed up just once. This sequence joins TRBV19 and TRBJ1-6, with a possible D match to TRBD1 (6 bases). CDR1 is LNHDA and CDR2 is SQIVND in the germline V gene (reference sequence). The CDR3 length is 17 residues. V lost 5 bases, J lost 7 bases, and 21 bases lay in between. The CDR3, as DNA: TGTGCCAGTAGTTTTACCCGCCTGACAGGCTTGAATTCACCCCTCCACTTT. Its translation: CASSFTRLTGLNSPLHF.

This clone was recorded only once. The rearrangement links TRBV9 to TRBJ2-7; D perhaps matches TRBD1 (6 bases). The V and J ends lost 0 bases and 3 bases respectively, with 13 bases between them. The CDR3 loop spans 15 amino acids. Germline-derived CDR1 and CDR2 are SGDLS and YYNGEE. As DNA, the CDR3 is TGTGCCAGCAGCGTAGATTTAGGGACATACTACGAGCAGTACTTC. It yields the protein CASSVDLGTYYEQYF.

J is TRBJ1-6 and V is TRBV6-1; D is unclear. Germline-derived CDR1 and CDR2 are MNHNS and SASEGT. V lost 1 base to trimming and J lost 9 bases, with 7 bases between them. The CDR3 has 13 amino acids. CDR3 nucleotides: TGTGCCAGCAGTGAAGTGTTGTTTTCACCCCTCCACTTT. Translated, it gives CASSEVLFSPLHF.

The CDR3 nucleotides read TGCGCCAGCAGCTTGGGGGTCACTAGCGGGAGCGGTGAGCAGTACTTC. Residues: CASSLGVTSGSGEQYF. The rearrangement joins TRBV5-1 to TRBJ2-7, with 11 bases aligning to TRBD2. The germline gives CDR1 SGHRS, CDR2 YFSETQ. The CDR3 length is 16 residues. V was pared by 0 bases and J by 7 bases, with 9 bases of the junction left unmatched.

This chain joins TRBV5-6 and TRBJ1-2; D is undetermined. In germline, CDR1 is SGHDT, CDR2 YYEEEE. V lost 7 bases and J lost 2, with 12 bases in between. This CDR3 region has 13 residues. This CDR3 reads CASGELRNYGYTF. The CDR3 DNA follows: TGTGCCAGCGGGGAGCTTAGGAACTATGGCTACACCTTC.

The chain employs TRBV6-5 and TRBJ1-1; D is undetermined. Looked up from germline, CDR1 is MNHEY and CDR2 is SVGAGI. V lost 2 bases, J lost 0 bases, and 7 bases lay in between. The CDR3 sequence is 14 residues long. CDR3 sequence: CASSYERLNTEAFF. In DNA, the CDR3 is TGTGCCAGCAGTTACGAACGGTTGAACACTGAAGCTTTCTTT.

The rearrangement joins TRBV2 to TRBJ1-5; D perhaps matches TRBD1 (5 bases). The length of the CDR3 is 14 residues. In germline, CDR1 is SNHLY, CDR2 FYNNEI. Trimming left V 4 bases short and J 7 bases short, with 14 bases between. In DNA form, the CDR3 reads TGTGCCAGCAGTGTGGGAGGGGAGGGGCAGCCCCAGCATTTT. Protein sequence: CASSVGGEGQPQHF. The full variable domain, in which reference TRBV2 and TRBJ1-5 provide the parts outside the CDR3, is EPEVTQTPSHQVTQMGQEVILRCVPISNHLYFYWYRQILGQKVEFLVSFYNNEISEKSEIFDDQFSVERPDGSNFTLKIRSTKLEDSAMYFCASSVGGEGQPQHFGDGTRLSIL.

This clone has just a few counts. The V call is TRBV11-2, the J call TRBJ2-2; D gene unclear. This CDR3 has 14 amino acids. Germline values: CDR1 SGHAT, CDR2 FQNNGV. Trimming removed 1 base from V and 3 bases from J, with 6 bases in between. Here the CDR3 reads CASSLAPYTGELFF. The DNA of the CDR3 is TGTGCCAGCAGCTTAGCCCCTTACACCGGGGAGCTGTTTTTT.

This chain connects TRBV5-1 to TRBJ2-1; maybe TRBD2 (5 bases). This CDR3 is 16 amino acids long. Germline V gene lookup returns CDR1 SGHRS and CDR2 YFSETQ. Trimming stripped 0 bases from V and 5 bases from J, with 15 bases between. In nucleotides, the CDR3 is TGCGCCAGCAGCTTGGGGAGGAACAGAGACGACAATGAGCAGTTCTTC. Translated, it gives CASSLGRNRDDNEQFF.

The rearrangement joins TRBV7-8 to TRBJ2-3; tentatively, D is TRBD1 or TRBD2 (6 bases each). With 1 base removed from V and 3 bases from J, the gap between germline ends came to 29 bases. From germline, CDR1 is SGHVS and CDR2 FQNEAQ. CDR3 length equals 21 residues. The CDR3 reads CASSLGDRTRGLGLKTDTQYF. In DNA, the CDR3 is TGTGCCAGCAGCTTAGGAGACCGAACTAGGGGGTTGGGACTGAAAACAGATACGCAGTATTTT. Full variable domain (missing parts from reference TRBV7-8 and TRBJ2-3): GAGVSQSPRYKVAKRGQDVALRCDPISGHVSLFWYQQALGQGPEFLTYFQNEAQLDKSGLPSDRFFAERPEGSVSTLKIQRTQQEDSAVYLCASSLGDRTRGLGLKTDTQYFGPGTRLTVL.

The chain has TRBV9 and TRBJ2-7; TRBD1 agrees at 9 bases. The junction had 9 bases not matched to a gene; V was cut back by 4 bases and J by 7 bases. The CDR3 runs 14 residues. Germline V gene data show CDR1 as SGDLS and CDR2 as YYNGEE. Here the CDR3 reads CASSISGTGSEQYF. In DNA form, the CDR3 reads TGTGCCAGCAGCATCTCCGGGACAGGGAGTGAGCAGTACTTC.

V is TRBV18 and J is TRBJ1-1; 7 nucleotides agree with TRBD1. The CDR3 has 14 amino acids. Trimming cost V 6 bases and J 0 bases; bases outside gene matches: 4. The V gene's germline CDR1 is KGHSH and CDR2 LQKENI. This chain's CDR3 is CASSSQGLNTEAFF. DNA for the CDR3: TGTGCCAGCTCGTCACAGGGGTTGAACACTGAAGCTTTCTTT.

This chain links TRBV5-1 with TRBJ1-1; no reliable D call. Trimming took off 0 bases at V and 0 bases at J, with 6 bases between the two ends. The CDR3 is 14 residues long. CDR1 and CDR2 from the germline V gene are SGHRS and YFSETQ. CDR3 in amino acids: CASSLDEVNTEAFF. The DNA for the CDR3 is TGCGCCAGCAGCTTGGACGAAGTGAACACTGAAGCTTTCTTT.